These T cell receptor beta chains were read from a single sample in a study of blood T cells in healthy people across ages. MiXCR, applied by TCRdb to the 5' RACE reads, yields one record per CDR3 protein. This table has over 600,000 distinct CDR3 sequences, approximately 53% appearing once. The sequencing sample was made of blood. The receptor source for this set is a man between 40 and 49 years old in good health. CDR3s include the opening cysteine and the closing phenylalanine or tryptophan. The order of the fields is clone size, D gene, J gene, V gene, CDR3 DNA, CDR3 protein. The D gene is left open where the match is weak. Some rows mark clone size as missing; the rest say once, few, many or name a class of expanded clone.

-,-,TRBJ2-1,TRBV4-2,TGTGCCAGCAGCCAGGAACCGGGACTGTTATACAATGAGCAGTTCTTC,CASSQEPGLLYNEQFF
-,TRBD2,TRBJ2-7,TRBV7-2,TGTGCCAGCAGCTACCAGGGACTAGCGGGTTCCGAGCAGTACTTC,CASSYQGLAGSEQYF
-,-,TRBJ1-4,TRBV28,TGTGCCAGCAAGGTTTCTAATGAAAAACTGTTTTTT,CASKVSNEKLFF
-,TRBD2,TRBJ2-5,TRBV20-1,TGCAGTACTAGCGAGCCCCAGGGTAGTAGGGAGACCCAGTACTTC,CSTSEPQGSRETQYF
-,-,TRBJ2-1,TRBV29-1,TGCAGCGTTGATGGGACAAGTGAGCAGTTCTTC,CSVDGTSEQFF
few,TRBD1,TRBJ2-5,TRBV7-2,TGTGCCAGCAGCCTAGCCGGGACAGCTCCTATGGAGCAGTACTTC,CASSLAGTAPMEQYF
few,TRBD1,TRBJ1-6,TRBV28,TGTGCCAGCAGTCCTGGACAGGGGGCAGGATCACCCCTCCACTTT,CASSPGQGAGSPLHF
-,TRBD2,TRBJ2-7,TRBV6-5,TGTGCCAGCAGTTGGGGACTAGCGGGTCTCAATGAGCAGTACTTC,CASSWGLAGLNEQYF
-,-,TRBJ2-5,TRBV24-1,TGTGCCACCAGTGACCAGGGTATCGGGACCCAGTACTTC,CATSDQGIGTQYF
-,-,TRBJ2-7,TRBV5-1,TGCGCCAGAATAGTCTACGAGCAGTACTTC,CARIVYEQYF
-,-,TRBJ2-7,TRBV7-3,TGTGCCAGCAGCTCGACAGAGACAATGTTCTACGAGCAGTACTTC,CASSSTETMFYEQYF
-,TRBD1,TRBJ1-5,TRBV7-2,TGTGCCAGCAGCACAGACAGGGATCAGCCCCAGCATTTT,CASSTDRDQPQHF
-,TRBD1,TRBJ2-7,TRBV28,TGTGCCAGCAGTAAATCAGGGGGATGGGAGCAGTACTTC,CASSKSGGWEQYF
-,-,TRBJ2-7,TRBV7-2,TGTGCCAGCAGCGTGGGTCAGAGTAACTACGAGCAGTACTTC,CASSVGQSNYEQYF
few,TRBD2,TRBJ2-3,TRBV7-8,TGTGCCAGCAGCTTAGAATTTAGCGGGAGTTTGGATACGCAGTATTTT,CASSLEFSGSLDTQYF
-,-,TRBJ2-3,TRBV20-1,TGCAGTGCTAGGACCCCCCCGGAAAGCACAGATACGCAGTATTTT,CSARTPPESTDTQYF
few,-,TRBJ2-5,TRBV7-2,TGTGCCAGCAGCACCCTCGGGGGGCGGAACCAAGAGACCCAGTACTTC,CASSTLGGRNQETQYF
-,-,TRBJ2-3,TRBV9,TGTGCCAGCAGCGCCCAAGTATTCGGTGTTACGCAGTATTTT,CASSAQVFGVTQYF
-,-,TRBJ2-5,TRBV12-3/TRBV12-4,TGTGCCAGCAGCCGTGGGGAATCCAAACAGTACTTC,CASSRGESKQYF
-,TRBD2,TRBJ2-1,TRBV7-2,TGTGCCAGCACCTTGGGGACTACCCCCTTATACAATGAGCAGTTCTTC,CASTLGTTPLYNEQFF
-,TRBD1,TRBJ1-6,TRBV20-1,TGCAGTGCCAGAACTGACAGGGATAATTCACCCCTCCACTTT,CSARTDRDNSPLHF
few,-,TRBJ1-2,TRBV12-3/TRBV12-4,TGTGCCAGCAGTCTACACGCGGGGCCCAATTATGGCTACACCTTC,CASSLHAGPNYGYTF
few,-,TRBJ2-6,TRBV7-3,TGTGCCAGCAGCTTAGGGCAAAGTGGGGCCAACGTCCTGACTTTC,CASSLGQSGANVLTF
-,-,TRBJ1-4,TRBV6-5,TGTGCCAGCAGTTACTCGGCACAGGGCTTGGAAAAACTGTTTTTT,CASSYSAQGLEKLFF
few,TRBD2,TRBJ2-5,TRBV7-8,TGTGCCAGCAGCCAATTTCGGCAATGGACTAGCGGGGACCAAGAGACCCAGTACTTC,CASSQFRQWTSGDQETQYF
-,-,TRBJ1-2,TRBV28,TGTGCCAGCAGCCTTCCGGATAGGGGAAGGGTCGATGGCTACACCTTC,CASSLPDRGRVDGYTF
-,-,TRBJ2-7,TRBV20-1,TGCAGTGCTAGAGCCCCCGGGGAAGCGGTCTACGAGCAGTACTTC,CSARAPGEAVYEQYF
-,TRBD2,TRBJ2-5,TRBV4-3,TGCGCCAGCAGCCAAGTTCCGGGAGGGACCCAGTACTTC,CASSQVPGGTQYF
-,-,TRBJ1-2,TRBV28,TGTGCCAGCATCTCTCTTGGACAGCACTATGGCTACACCTTC,CASISLGQHYGYTF
few,TRBD1,TRBJ1-2,TRBV20-1,TGCAGTGCTAGAGATCTAGAAGGTCTTTTGGCAGGGGGCAACTATGGCTACACCTTC,CSARDLEGLLAGGNYGYTF
-,-,TRBJ1-5,TRBV7-2,TGTGCCAGCAGCTTGGGGGTAAGCAATCAGCCCCAGCATTTT,CASSLGVSNQPQHF
few,-,TRBJ2-4,TRBV7-9,TGTGCCAGCAGCTTAGAGTTCGTAGCCAAAAACATTCAGTACTTC,CASSLEFVAKNIQYF
few,-,TRBJ2-7,TRBV6-2/TRBV6-3,TGTGCCAGCAGCCCCAACGCCGACACCCACTCCTACGAGCAGTACTTC,CASSPNADTHSYEQYF
-,-,TRBJ1-4,TRBV28,TGTGCCAGCAGGAGCCGGGGGGCGAATGAAAAACTGTTTTTT,CASRSRGANEKLFF
-,-,TRBJ2-2,TRBV27,TGTGCCACCCGTATGGGAGTGGACACCGGGGAGCTGTTTTTT,CATRMGVDTGELFF
-,-,TRBJ2-3,TRBV24-1,TGTGCCACCAGCCAAAAGAGGGGTACGCAGTATTTT,CATSQKRGTQYF
-,-,TRBJ1-6,TRBV7-3,TGTGCCAGCAGCTTATCAGGGAGAGGTTCACCCCTCCACTTT,CASSLSGRGSPLHF
-,-,TRBJ2-1,TRBV9,TGTGCCAGCAGCGTAGTAGGGACGAAGGTAGACAATGAGCAGTTCTTC,CASSVVGTKVDNEQFF
-,TRBD1,TRBJ1-2,TRBV7-2,TGTGCCAGCAGCTTAGCGCAGGGGGGTAACTATGGCTACACCTTC,CASSLAQGGNYGYTF
-,-,TRBJ2-1,TRBV15,TGTGCCACCAGCAGACCTGGTAGGGAGAGTTACAATGAGCAGTTCTTC,CATSRPGRESYNEQFF
-,-,TRBJ1-2,TRBV6-1,TGTGCCAGCAGGGAGCCGGGGGCAGGGAGGAAGAACTATGGCTACACCTTC,CASREPGAGRKNYGYTF
-,TRBD2,TRBJ2-5,TRBV5-1,TGCGCCAGCAGCCCGAGAGGACTAGCCGGAGAGACCCGGTACTTC,CASSPRGLAGETRYF
-,TRBD2,TRBJ2-5,TRBV2,TGTGCCATCGTGGGACCCGGGACTAGCGGGGGGGCCCTCGGCAATGAGCAGTACTTC,CAIVGPGTSGGALGNEQYF
few,TRBD1,TRBJ2-5,TRBV9,TGTGCCAGCAGCGTTAAAACAGGGGTTGGTGAGACCCAGTACTTC,CASSVKTGVGETQYF
few,TRBD2,TRBJ2-1,TRBV7-2,TGTGCCAGCAGCACGAGGACGGGGACTAGCGGGAAGAATGAGCAGTTCTTC,CASSTRTGTSGKNEQFF
-,TRBD2,TRBJ2-3,TRBV9,TGTGCCAGCAGCGTAGTTGGGGGACTAACTAGCACAGATACGCAGTATTTT,CASSVVGGLTSTDTQYF
-,TRBD2,TRBJ2-1,TRBV3-1,TGTGCCAGCAGCCTCATCAGCCCAACTAGCGGGAGCGAATACAATGAGCAGTTCTTC,CASSLISPTSGSEYNEQFF
-,-,TRBJ1-1,TRBV15,TGTGCCACCAGCCCTCGTCTTGAGAACACTGAAGCTTTCTTT,CATSPRLENTEAFF
-,TRBD1,TRBJ2-5,TRBV24-1,TGTGCCACCAGTCTACAGGGGGCGGAGAGAGAGACCCAGTACTTC,CATSLQGAERETQYF
-,-,TRBJ2-7,TRBV28,TGTGCCACCCTCCCCGACCCTAGGATCTACGAGCAGTACTTC,CATLPDPRIYEQYF
few,-,TRBJ2-4,TRBV6-2/TRBV6-3,TGTGCCAGCAGTTACTCGACTGCCCAGGGCGAAAACATTCAGTACTTC,CASSYSTAQGENIQYF
few,TRBD1,TRBJ2-6,TRBV13,TGTGCCAGTTCGGACCCGGACAGGGGGTCCTCTGGGGCCAACGTCCTGACTTTC,CASSDPDRGSSGANVLTF
once,-,TRBJ1-4,TRBV12-5,TGTGCTAGTGGTTTGCGGGGGAACCGAACTAATGAAAAACTGTTTTTT,CASGLRGNRTNEKLFF
few,-,TRBJ2-5,TRBV29-1,TGCAGCGTAGGGGACCACCAAGAGACCCAGTACTTC,CSVGDHQETQYF
-,-,TRBJ2-4,TRBV3-1,TGTACCAGCAGCCAAGATGGGGGCTCTTTTCCGATAGCCAAAAACATTCAGTACTTC,CTSSQDGGSFPIAKNIQYF